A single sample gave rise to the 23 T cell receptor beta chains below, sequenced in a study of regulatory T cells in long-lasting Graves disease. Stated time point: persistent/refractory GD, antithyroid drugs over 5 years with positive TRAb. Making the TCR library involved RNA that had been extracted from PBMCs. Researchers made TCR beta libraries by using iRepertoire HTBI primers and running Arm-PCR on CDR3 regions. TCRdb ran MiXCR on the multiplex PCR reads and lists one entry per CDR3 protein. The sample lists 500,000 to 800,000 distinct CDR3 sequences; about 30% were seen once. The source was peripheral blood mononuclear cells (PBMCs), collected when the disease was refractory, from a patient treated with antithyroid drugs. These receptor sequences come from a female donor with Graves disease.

CDR3 in amino acids: CASSPTLNEQYF. CDR3 coding DNA: TGTGCCAGCAGCCCAACTCTGAACGAGCAGTACTTC. The rearrangement links TRBV7-2 to TRBJ2-7, with D unresolved. Germline V lookup: CDR1 SGHTA, CDR2 FQGNSA. The CDR3 runs to 12 residues. The V gene lost 5 bases and the J gene lost 5 bases, with 10 bases spanning the gap.

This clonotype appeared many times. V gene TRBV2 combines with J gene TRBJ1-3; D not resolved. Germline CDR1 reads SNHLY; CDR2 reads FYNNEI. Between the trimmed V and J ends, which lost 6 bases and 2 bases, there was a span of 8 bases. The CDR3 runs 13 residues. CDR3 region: CASRTSTGNTIYF. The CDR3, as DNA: TGTGCCAGCAGGACATCTACTGGAAACACCATATATTTT.

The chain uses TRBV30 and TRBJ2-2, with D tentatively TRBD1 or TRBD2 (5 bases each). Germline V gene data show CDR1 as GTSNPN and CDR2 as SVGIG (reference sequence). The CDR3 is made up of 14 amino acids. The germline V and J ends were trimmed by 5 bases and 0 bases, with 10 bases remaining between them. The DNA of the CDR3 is TGTGCCTGGCGAGGGGCGCCGAACACCGGGGAGCTGTTTTTT. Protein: CAWRGAPNTGELFF. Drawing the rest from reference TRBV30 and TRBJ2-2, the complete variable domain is SQTIHQWPATLVQPVGSPLSLECTVEGTSNPNLYWYRQAAGRGLQLLFYSVGIGQISSEVPQNLSASRPQDRQFILSSKKLLLSDSGFYLCAWRGAPNTGELFFGEGSRLTVL.

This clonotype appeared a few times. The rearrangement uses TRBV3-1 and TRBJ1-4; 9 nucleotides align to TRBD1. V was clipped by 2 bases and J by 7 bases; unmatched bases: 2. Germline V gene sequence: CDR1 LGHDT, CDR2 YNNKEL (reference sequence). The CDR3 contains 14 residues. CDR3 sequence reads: CASSQTGGGEKLFF. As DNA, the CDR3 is TGTGCCAGCAGCCAAACAGGGGGCGGTGAAAAACTGTTTTTT.

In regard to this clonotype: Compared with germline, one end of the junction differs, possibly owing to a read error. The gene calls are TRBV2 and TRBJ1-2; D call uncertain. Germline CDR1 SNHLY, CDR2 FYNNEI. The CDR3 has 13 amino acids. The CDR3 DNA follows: TGTACCAGCAGTCCTACAGAAAACTATGGCTACACCTTC. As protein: CTSSPTENYGYTF. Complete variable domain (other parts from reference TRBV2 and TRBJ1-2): EPEVTQTPSHQVTQMGQEVILRCVPISNHLYFYWYRQILGQKVEFLVSFYNNEISEKSEIFDDQFSVERPDGSNFTLKIRSTKLEDSAMYFCTSSPTENYGYTFGSGTRLTVV.

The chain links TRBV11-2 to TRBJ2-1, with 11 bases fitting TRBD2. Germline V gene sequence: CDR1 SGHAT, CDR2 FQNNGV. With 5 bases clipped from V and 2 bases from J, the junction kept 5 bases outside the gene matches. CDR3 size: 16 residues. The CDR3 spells CASSPPGLAAYNEQFF. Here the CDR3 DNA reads TGTGCCAGCAGCCCCCCGGGACTAGCGGCCTACAATGAGCAGTTCTTC.

The CDR3 bases are TGTGCCAGTAGTATAAACAGGGGCAATGAGCAGTTCTTC. It encodes CASSINRGNEQFF. V usage is TRBV19 and J usage is TRBJ2-1; 7 bases are shared with TRBD1. Looked up from germline, CDR1 is LNHDA and CDR2 is SQIVND (reference sequence). V trimming: 2 bases; J trimming: 6 bases; junction bases outside the gene matches: 1. This CDR3 has 13 amino acids.

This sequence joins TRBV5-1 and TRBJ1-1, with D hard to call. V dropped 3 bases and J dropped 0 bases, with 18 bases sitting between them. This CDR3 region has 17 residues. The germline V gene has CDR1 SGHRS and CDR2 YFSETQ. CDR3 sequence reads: CASSSGPLGRMNTEAFF. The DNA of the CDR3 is TGCGCCAGCAGCTCCGGCCCGTTGGGGAGGATGAACACTGAAGCTTTCTTT. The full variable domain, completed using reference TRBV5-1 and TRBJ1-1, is KAGVTQTPRYLIKTRGQQVTLSCSPISGHRSVSWYQQTPGQGLQFLFEYFSETQRNKGNFPGRFSGRQFSNSRSEMNVSTLELGDSALYLCASSSGPLGRMNTEAFFGQGTRLTVV.

In DNA form, the CDR3 reads TGTGCCACCACTCCCGTAGGGTCTGGAAACACCATATATTTT. It yields the protein CATTPVGSGNTIYF. The J gene is TRBJ1-3, the V gene TRBV10-3; D gene ambiguous. The CDR3 sequence is 14 residues long. Germline CDR1 is ENHRY and CDR2 is SYGVKD. V was cut by 10 bases and J by 1 base, with 14 bases left in between.

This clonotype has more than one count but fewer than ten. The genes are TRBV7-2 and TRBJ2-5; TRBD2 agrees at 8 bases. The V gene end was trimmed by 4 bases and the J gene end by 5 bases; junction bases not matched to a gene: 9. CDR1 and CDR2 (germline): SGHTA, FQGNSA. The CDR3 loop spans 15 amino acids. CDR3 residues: CASSSSGRGLETQYF. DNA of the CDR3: TGTGCCAGCAGCTCAAGCGGGAGAGGGTTGGAGACCCAGTACTTC.

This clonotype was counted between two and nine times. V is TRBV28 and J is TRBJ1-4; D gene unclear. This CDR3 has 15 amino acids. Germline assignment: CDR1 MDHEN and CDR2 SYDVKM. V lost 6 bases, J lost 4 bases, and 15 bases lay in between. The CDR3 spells CASRTIPQNNEKLFF. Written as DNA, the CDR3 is TGTGCCAGCAGAACCATTCCCCAGAATAATGAAAAACTGTTTTTT.

For the CDR3, the DNA is TGTGCCAGCACCCAACTCGGCGGTTCTAACTATGGCTACACCTTC. It encodes CASTQLGGSNYGYTF. The gene calls are TRBV7-2 and TRBJ1-2; D call uncertain. V lost 7 bases, J lost 0 bases, and 15 bases lay in between. Germline assignment: CDR1 SGHTA and CDR2 FQGNSA. CDR3 size: 15 residues.

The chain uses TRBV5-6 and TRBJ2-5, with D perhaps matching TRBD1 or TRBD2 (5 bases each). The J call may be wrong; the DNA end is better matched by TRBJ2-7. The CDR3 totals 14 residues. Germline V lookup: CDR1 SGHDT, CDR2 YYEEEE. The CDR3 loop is CASSSRDQTYEQYF. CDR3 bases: TGTGCCAGCAGCTCCCGGGACCAAACCTACGAGCAGTACTTC.

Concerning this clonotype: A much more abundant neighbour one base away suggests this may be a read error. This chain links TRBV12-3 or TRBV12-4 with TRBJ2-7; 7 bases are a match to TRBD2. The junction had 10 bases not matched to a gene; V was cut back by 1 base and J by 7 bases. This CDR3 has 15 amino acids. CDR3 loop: CASSLGVGGPGEQYF. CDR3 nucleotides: TGTGCCAGCAGTTTAGGAGTGGGAGGGCCGGGGGAGCAGTACTTC.

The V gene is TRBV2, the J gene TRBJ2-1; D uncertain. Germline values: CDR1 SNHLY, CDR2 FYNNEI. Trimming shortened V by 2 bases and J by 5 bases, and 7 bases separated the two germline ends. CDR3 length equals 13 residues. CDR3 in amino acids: CASSERIHNEQFF. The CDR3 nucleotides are TGTGCCAGCAGTGAACGGATCCACAATGAGCAGTTCTTC.

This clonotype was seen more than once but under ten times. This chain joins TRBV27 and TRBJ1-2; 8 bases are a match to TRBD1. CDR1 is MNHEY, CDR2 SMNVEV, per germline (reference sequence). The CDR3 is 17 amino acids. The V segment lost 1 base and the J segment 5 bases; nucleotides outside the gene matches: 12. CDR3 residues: CASSLLTGVGVSYGYTF. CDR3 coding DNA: TGTGCCAGCAGTTTATTGACAGGGGTTGGGGTTTCTTATGGCTACACCTTC.

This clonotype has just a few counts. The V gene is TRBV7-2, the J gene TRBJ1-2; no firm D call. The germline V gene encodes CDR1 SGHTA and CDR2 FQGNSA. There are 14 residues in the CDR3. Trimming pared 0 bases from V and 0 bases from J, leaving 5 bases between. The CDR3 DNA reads TGTGCCAGCAGCTTAGCAGCCGCTAACTATGGCTACACCTTC. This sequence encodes CASSLAAANYGYTF. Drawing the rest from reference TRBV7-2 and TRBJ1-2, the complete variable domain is GAGVSQSPSNKVTEKGKDVELRCDPISGHTALYWYRQSLGQGLEFLIYFQGNSAPDKSGLPSDRFSAERTGGSVSTLTIQRTQQEDSAVYLCASSLAAANYGYTFGSGTRLTVV.

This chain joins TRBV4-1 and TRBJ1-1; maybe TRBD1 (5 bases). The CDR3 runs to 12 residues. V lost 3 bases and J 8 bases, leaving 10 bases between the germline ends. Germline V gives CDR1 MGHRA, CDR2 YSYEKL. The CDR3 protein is CASSQTASEAFF. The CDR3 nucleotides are TGCGCCAGCAGCCAGACAGCCTCCGAAGCTTTCTTT.

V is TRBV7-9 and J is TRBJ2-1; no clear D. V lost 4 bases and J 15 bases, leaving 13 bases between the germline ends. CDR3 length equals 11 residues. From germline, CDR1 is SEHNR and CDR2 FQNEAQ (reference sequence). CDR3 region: CASSSGPPRFF. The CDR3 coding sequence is TGTGCCAGCAGCTCTGGACCTCCGAGGTTCTTC.

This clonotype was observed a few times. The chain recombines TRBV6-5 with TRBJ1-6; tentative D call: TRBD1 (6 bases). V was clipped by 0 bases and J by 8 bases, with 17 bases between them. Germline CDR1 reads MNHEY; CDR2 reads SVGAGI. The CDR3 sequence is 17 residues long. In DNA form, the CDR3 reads TGTGCCAGCAGTTACTCGAGTAAGGGGGGGTCGGATTCACCCCTCCACTTT. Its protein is CASSYSSKGGSDSPLHF.

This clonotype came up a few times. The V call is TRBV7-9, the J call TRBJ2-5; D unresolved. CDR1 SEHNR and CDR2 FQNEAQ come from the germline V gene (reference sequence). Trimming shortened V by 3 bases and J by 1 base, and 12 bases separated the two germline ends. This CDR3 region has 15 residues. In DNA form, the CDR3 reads TGTGCCAGCAGCTTTCGTTTTGGTGCCCAAGAGACCCAGTACTTC. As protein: CASSFRFGAQETQYF.

This CDR3 is CASSVVGLAGDEQYF. Here the CDR3 DNA reads TGTGCCAGCAGCGTAGTTGGGCTAGCGGGAGACGAGCAGTACTTC. V and J are TRBV9 and TRBJ2-7, with 10 bases lining up with TRBD2. Germline loops: CDR1 SGDLS, CDR2 YYNGEE. V shed 0 bases, J shed 5 bases, and the junction held 5 bases outside the gene matches. The CDR3 has 15 residues.

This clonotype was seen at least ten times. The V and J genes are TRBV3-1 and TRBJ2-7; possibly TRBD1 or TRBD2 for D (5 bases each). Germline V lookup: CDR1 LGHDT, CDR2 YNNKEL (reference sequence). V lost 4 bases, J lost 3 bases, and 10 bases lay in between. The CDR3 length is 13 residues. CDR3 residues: CASSPGRGYEQYF. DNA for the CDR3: TGTGCCAGCAGCCCGGGACGGGGCTACGAGCAGTACTTC.